These 28 T cell receptor beta chains were sequenced from one sample in a study of T cells in narcolepsy. Only in-frame clones appear in the TCRdb table, and some are missing; sequencing was by immunoSEQ multiplex PCR. Of fewer than 40,000 clones in the sample, around four fifths were seen once. The sample was memory (CD45RA-) CD4+ T cells from blood. These receptors were obtained from a human donor in good health.

The gene calls are TRBV7-2 and TRBJ1-1; D is ambiguous. In germline, CDR1 is SGHTA, CDR2 FQGNSA. The CDR3 sequence is 13 residues long. Trimming pared 5 bases from V and 4 bases from J, leaving 11 bases between. The CDR3 region has the DNA TGTGCCAGCAGCCCGGATCGGAGCACTGAAGCTTTCTTT. Translation: CASSPDRSTEAFF.

The chain employs TRBV7-2 and TRBJ2-2; maybe TRBD2 (6 bases). Germline lookup yields CDR1 SGHTA and CDR2 FQGNSA. V lost 5 bases, J lost 9 bases, and 19 bases lay in between. The CDR3 sequence is 15 residues long. CDR3 region: CASSPRRTIFRELFF. The CDR3 DNA follows: TGTGCCAGCAGCCCCAGACGGACTATTTTCCGGGAGCTGTTTTTT.

This chain joins TRBV10-1 and TRBJ2-7; D gene ambiguous. Germline V gene sequence: CDR1 WNHNN, CDR2 SYGVQD (reference sequence). The CDR3 sequence is 13 residues long. V was cut by 6 bases and J by 0 bases, with 9 bases left in between. The CDR3 nucleotides are TGCGCCAGCAGAAAAACGCCCTCCTACGAGCAGTACGTC. Protein sequence: CASRKTPSYEQYV.

The V and J genes are TRBV10-3 and TRBJ1-1, with a tentative D call TRBD1 (6 bases). This CDR3 has 14 amino acids. Germline-derived CDR1 and CDR2 are ENHRY and SYGVKD. Trimming removed 8 bases from V and 1 base from J, with 14 bases in between. DNA for the CDR3: TGTGCCATCGAGGGGGACGGAGGGAACACTGAAGCTTTCTTT. Its protein product is CAIEGDGGNTEAFF.

V gene TRBV29-1 combines with J gene TRBJ1-1; no firm D call. Deletions cut 4 bases from V and 6 bases from J, with 15 bases between. The germline V gene has CDR1 SQVTM and CDR2 ANQGSEA. This CDR3 has 13 amino acids. CDR3 loop: CSVGPDLVAEAFF. As DNA, the CDR3 is TGCAGCGTTGGTCCCGATTTGGTTGCTGAAGCTTTCTTT.

This chain joins TRBV10-3 and TRBJ2-7, with D hard to call. CDR1 and CDR2 (germline): ENHRY, SYGVKD. The ends were cut back, 0 bases at V and 0 bases at J, with 6 bases in the middle. The CDR3 is 14 amino acids. CDR3 region: CAISESRNSYEQYF. For the CDR3, the DNA is TGTGCCATCAGTGAGTCTAGGAACTCCTACGAGCAGTACTTC.

The chain joins TRBV7-2 to TRBJ2-4, with TRBD1 as a possible D gene (5 bases). The CDR3 totals 14 residues. Trimming left V 1 base short and J 1 base short, with 5 bases between. Per the germline V gene, CDR1 is SGHTA and CDR2 is FQGNSA. The CDR3 coding sequence is TGTGCCAGCAGCTTAGAGGGGGCCAAAAACATTCAGTACTTC. It translates to CASSLEGAKNIQYF.

This chain links TRBV9 with TRBJ2-3; 9 bases line up with TRBD2. J lost 0 bases, V lost 3 bases, and 5 bases had no gene match. This CDR3 comprises 16 residues. Germline CDR1 and CDR2: SGDLS and YYNGEE. In nucleotides, the CDR3 is TGTGCCAGCAGCGAACGAGCGGGGGGAAGCACAGATACGCAGTATTTT. Amino acids: CASSERAGGSTDTQYF.

This clone came up a few times. The chain is built from TRBV6-1 and TRBJ1-6; no clear D gene. The germline gives CDR1 MNHNS, CDR2 SASEGT. V lost 8 bases and J 10 bases, leaving 12 bases between the germline ends. The CDR3 consists of 12 residues. CDR3 in amino acids: CASGSLESPLHF. Written as DNA, the CDR3 is TGTGCCAGCGGGTCCCTCGAATCACCCCTCCACTTT.

This clone has more than one count but fewer than ten. The CDR3 reads CASSSPLEVSYEQYV. CDR3 DNA sequence: TGTGCCAGCAGCTCCCCTCTGGAGGTCTCCTACGAGCAGTACGTC. The chain links TRBV5-6 to TRBJ2-7; D might be TRBD2 (5 bases). This CDR3 comprises 15 residues. V was pared by 3 bases and J by 0 bases, with 13 bases between. Germline CDR1 reads SGHDT; CDR2 reads YYEEEE.

The chain carries TRBV7-2 and TRBJ2-5, with D unresolved. Germline lookup yields CDR1 SGHTA and CDR2 FQGNSA. Trimming stripped 1 base from V and 1 base from J, with 10 bases between. The CDR3 is 15 residues long. CDR3 sequence reads: CASSLGSSTQETQYF. CDR3 sequence (DNA): TGTGCCAGCAGCTTAGGGTCGAGTACCCAAGAGACCCAGTACTTC.

The chain has TRBV5-4 and TRBJ2-3; 11 bases match TRBD2. The germline CDR1 and CDR2 sequences are SGHNT and YYREEE (reference sequence). The CDR3 sequence is 15 residues long. V was pared by 0 bases and J by 4 bases, with 1 base of the junction left unmatched. CDR3 DNA: TGTGCCAGCAGCTTGGGTAGCGGGGGGGCAGATACGCAGTATTTT. As protein: CASSLGSGGADTQYF.

The rearrangement links TRBV7-8 to TRBJ2-3; D ambiguous. Germline values: CDR1 SGHVS, CDR2 FQNEAQ. V was trimmed by 2 bases and J by 2 bases, leaving 11 bases between them. The CDR3 sequence is 15 residues long. The CDR3 reads CASSLIIGATDTQYF. CDR3 nucleotides: TGTGCCAGCAGCTTAATCATTGGCGCCACAGATACGCAGTATTTT.

The chain has TRBV4-3 and TRBJ1-6; D uncertain. V lost 2 bases to trimming and J lost 5 bases, with 4 bases between them. CDR1 LGHNA and CDR2 YSLEER come from the germline V gene. CDR3 length: 13 amino acids. CDR3 amino acids: CASSQLDNSPLHF. The CDR3 DNA sequence: TGCGCCAGCAGCCAACTTGATAATTCACCCCTCCACTTT.

V usage is TRBV28 and J usage is TRBJ1-1, with a possible D match to TRBD1 (6 bases). The CDR3 is 14 amino acids. V dropped 6 bases and J dropped 4 bases, with 15 bases sitting between them. Germline assignment: CDR1 MDHEN and CDR2 SYDVKM. The CDR3 sequence: CASRKQGLGTEAFF. The CDR3 DNA reads as TGTGCCAGCAGAAAACAGGGTTTGGGCACTGAAGCTTTCTTT.

This clone turned up a few times. The J gene is TRBJ1-1, the V gene TRBV6-1; D unresolved. From germline, CDR1 is MNHNS and CDR2 SASEGT. This CDR3 spans 15 amino acids. The germline V and J ends were trimmed by 1 base and 0 bases, with 9 bases remaining between them. DNA of the CDR3: TGTGCCAGCAGTGAAGGTTTGCTAATGAACACTGAAGCTTTCTTT. Residues: CASSEGLLMNTEAFF.

The chain couples TRBV28 to TRBJ1-3; the D is unclear. Per the germline V gene, CDR1 is MDHEN and CDR2 is SYDVKM. This CDR3 contains 14 residues. Deletions cut 8 bases from V and 0 bases from J, with 11 bases between. In DNA form, the CDR3 reads TGTGCCAGCTCCTACGCCAACTCTGGAAACACCATATATTTT. It specifies CASSYANSGNTIYF.

The J gene is TRBJ1-2, the V gene TRBV6-5; D uncertain. The ends were cut back, 4 bases at V and 1 base at J, with 7 bases in the middle. CDR1 MNHEY and CDR2 SVGAGI come from the germline V gene. The CDR3 runs to 13 residues. The CDR3 is CASSFTDNYGYTF. The CDR3 DNA is TGTGCCAGCAGTTTTACCGATAACTATGGCTACACCTTC.

The chain combines TRBV7-2 with TRBJ2-3; D might be TRBD2 (6 bases). The CDR3 covers 14 residues. Germline assignment: CDR1 SGHTA and CDR2 FQGNSA. The germline V and J ends were trimmed by 6 bases and 14 bases, with 24 bases remaining between them. CDR3 residues: CASSFGGLPSVPYF. In nucleotides, the CDR3 is TGTGCCAGCAGTTTTGGAGGGCTCCCCTCAGTTCCGTATTTT.

The V gene is TRBV4-1, the J gene TRBJ1-1; a possible D gene is TRBD1 (5 bases). The CDR3 spans 13 residues. CDR1 is MGHRA, CDR2 YSYEKL, per germline. Trimming shortened V by 0 bases and J by 4 bases, and 6 bases separated the two germline ends. CDR3 protein: CASSQDQGTEAFF. The CDR3 bases are TGCGCCAGCAGCCAAGATCAGGGCACTGAAGCTTTCTTT.

The V gene is TRBV6-5, the J gene TRBJ1-2; D gene ambiguous. The CDR3 contains 10 residues. CDR1 and CDR2 (germline): MNHEY, SVGAGI. Trimming removed 5 bases from V and 8 bases from J, with 6 bases in between. CDR3 coding DNA: TGTGCCAGCAGTGAAGTGGGCTACACCTTC. It translates to CASSEVGYTF.

The J gene is TRBJ2-5, the V gene TRBV7-2; weak D call: TRBD1 (6 bases). V lost 4 bases and J 1 base, leaving 13 bases between the germline ends. The CDR3 is made up of 15 amino acids. Per germline, CDR1 SGHTA and CDR2 FQGNSA. The CDR3 here is CASSSRPQGQETQYF. The DNA of the CDR3 is TGTGCCAGCAGCTCCAGACCACAGGGCCAAGAGACCCAGTACTTC.

The genes are TRBV21-1 and TRBJ2-1; the D segment call TRBD2 is taken from the table without a DNA check. TRBV21-1 is given as a pseudogene. The CDR3 runs to 13 residues. This CDR3 is CASSGRRGNEQFF. For the CDR3, the DNA is TGTGCCAGCAGCGGAAGGAGGGGTAATGAGCAGTTCTTC.

The chain links TRBV6-6 to TRBJ1-2; D may be TRBD1 (5 bases). Trimming left V 8 bases short and J 8 bases short, with 15 bases between. Germline CDR1 reads MNHNY; CDR2 reads SVGAGI (reference sequence). The CDR3 runs 12 residues. The CDR3 sequence: CASGPGQGGYTF. The CDR3 DNA reads as TGTGCCAGCGGTCCAGGGCAGGGAGGCTACACCTTC.

This chain joins TRBV28 and TRBJ1-6, with TRBD1 matching 11 bases. Trimming took 5 bases from V and 7 from J; bases not matched to a gene: 7. The V gene's germline CDR1 is MDHEN and CDR2 SYDVKM. There are 16 residues in the CDR3. CDR3 amino acids: CASSVDRGQGNSPLHF. The DNA for the CDR3 is TGTGCCAGCAGTGTGGACAGGGGGCAAGGGAATTCACCCCTCCACTTT. Looking up the rest from reference TRBV28 and TRBJ1-6 gives the full variable domain: DVKVTQSSRYLVKRTGEKVFLECVQDMDHENMFWYRQDPGLGLRLIYFSYDVKMKEKGDIPEGYSVSREKKERFSLILESASTNQTSMYLCASSVDRGQGNSPLHFGNGTRLTVT.

V gene TRBV27 combines with J gene TRBJ2-4, with TRBD1 matching over 10 bases. Trimming cost V 3 bases and J 8 bases; bases outside gene matches: 10. Germline V lookup: CDR1 MNHEY, CDR2 SMNVEV (reference sequence). This CDR3 region has 16 residues. The CDR3 DNA is TGTGCCAGCAGTTTGTTTTCGACAGGACAGGGGGACATTCAGTACTTC. This encodes CASSLFSTGQGDIQYF.

J is TRBJ2-3 and V is TRBV6-5; D not resolved. V was trimmed by 6 bases and J by 0 bases, leaving 10 bases between them. The length of the CDR3 is 14 residues. Germline CDR1 and CDR2: MNHEY and SVGAGI. The chain's CDR3 is CASRRRASTDTQYF. In nucleotides, the CDR3 is TGTGCCAGCAGGCGAAGAGCTAGCACAGATACGCAGTATTTT.

The V gene is TRBV4-3, the J gene TRBJ2-1; TRBD1 aligns across 7 bases. The trim removed 2 bases at V and 4 bases at J, leaving 2 bases unmatched. There are 14 residues in the CDR3. Germline V gives CDR1 LGHNA, CDR2 YSLEER. Written as DNA, the CDR3 is TGCGCCAGCAGCCAAAGGGACAGTTACAATGAGCAGTTCTTC. It is translated as CASSQRDSYNEQFF.